This T cell receptor (beta chain) was captured by sequencing in a study of blood T cell repertoires in COVID-19. Generated by immunoSEQ multiplex PCR, the TCRdb table keeps only in-frame clones and is missing some. The table includes about 220,000 clones, roughly 90% detected once. The V and J ends lost 2 bases and 1 base respectively, with 9 bases between them. The V gene's germline CDR1 is GTSNPN and CDR2 SVGIG (reference sequence). This CDR3 is built from 14 residues. The gene calls are TRBV30 and TRBJ1-3; D call uncertain. The sequencing input was PBMCs or T cells enriched from blood (not recorded which). The receptor was isolated from a man younger than 45 who had been exposed to COVID-19. CDR3 coding DNA: TGTGCCTGGAGTCTCCCGGGGTCTGGAAACACCATATATTTT. It encodes CAWSLPGSGNTIYF.